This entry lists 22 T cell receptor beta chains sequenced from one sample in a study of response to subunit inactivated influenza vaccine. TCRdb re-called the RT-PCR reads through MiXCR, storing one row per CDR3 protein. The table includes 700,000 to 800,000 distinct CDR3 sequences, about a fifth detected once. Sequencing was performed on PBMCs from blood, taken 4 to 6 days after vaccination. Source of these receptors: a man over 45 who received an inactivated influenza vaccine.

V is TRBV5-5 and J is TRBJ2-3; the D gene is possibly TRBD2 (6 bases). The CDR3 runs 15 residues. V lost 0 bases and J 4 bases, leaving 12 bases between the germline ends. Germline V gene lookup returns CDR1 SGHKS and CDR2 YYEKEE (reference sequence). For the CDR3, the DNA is TGTGCCAGCAGCTTGGGGGGGGTTGGAGCAGATACGCAGTATTTT. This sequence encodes CASSLGGVGADTQYF. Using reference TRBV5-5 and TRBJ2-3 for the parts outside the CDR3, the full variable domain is DAGVTQSPTHLIKTRGQQVTLRCSPISGHKSVSWYQQVLGQGPQFIFQYYEKEERGRGNFPDRFSARQFPNYSSELNVNALLLGDSALYLCASSLGGVGADTQYFGPGTRLTVL.

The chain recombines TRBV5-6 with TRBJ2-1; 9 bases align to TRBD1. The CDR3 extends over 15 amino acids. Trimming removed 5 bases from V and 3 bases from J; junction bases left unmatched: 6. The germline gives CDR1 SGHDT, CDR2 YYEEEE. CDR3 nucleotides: TGTGCCAGCAGACAAGGACAGGGGATCTACAATGAGCAGTTCTTC. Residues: CASRQGQGIYNEQFF.

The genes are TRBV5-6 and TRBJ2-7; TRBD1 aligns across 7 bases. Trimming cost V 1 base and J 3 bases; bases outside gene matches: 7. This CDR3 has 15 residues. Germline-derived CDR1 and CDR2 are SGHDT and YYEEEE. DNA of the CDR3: TGTGCCAGCAGCTTGTACAGGGGTCCAGGCTACGAGCAGTACTTC. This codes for CASSLYRGPGYEQYF.

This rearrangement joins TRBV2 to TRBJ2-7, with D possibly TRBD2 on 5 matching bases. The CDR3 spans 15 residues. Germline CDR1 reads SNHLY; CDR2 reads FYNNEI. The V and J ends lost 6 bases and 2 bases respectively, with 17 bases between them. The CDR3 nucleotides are TGTGCCAGCAGCGACCTAGTGGAGGCCACCTACGAGCAGTACTTC. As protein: CASSDLVEATYEQYF.

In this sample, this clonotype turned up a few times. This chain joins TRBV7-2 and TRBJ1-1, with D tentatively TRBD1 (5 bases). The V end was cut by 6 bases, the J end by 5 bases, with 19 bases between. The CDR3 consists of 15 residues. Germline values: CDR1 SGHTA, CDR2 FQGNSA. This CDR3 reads CASSSSASGVTEAFF. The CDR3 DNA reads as TGTGCCAGCAGTTCTTCAGCGTCGGGGGTGACTGAAGCTTTCTTT.

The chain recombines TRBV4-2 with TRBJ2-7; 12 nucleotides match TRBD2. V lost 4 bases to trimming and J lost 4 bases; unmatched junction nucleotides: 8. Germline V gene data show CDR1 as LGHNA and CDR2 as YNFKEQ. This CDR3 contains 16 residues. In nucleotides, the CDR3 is TGTGCCAGCAGCCCTCTTGGGACTAGCGGGTTTTACGAGCAGTACTTC. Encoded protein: CASSPLGTSGFYEQYF.

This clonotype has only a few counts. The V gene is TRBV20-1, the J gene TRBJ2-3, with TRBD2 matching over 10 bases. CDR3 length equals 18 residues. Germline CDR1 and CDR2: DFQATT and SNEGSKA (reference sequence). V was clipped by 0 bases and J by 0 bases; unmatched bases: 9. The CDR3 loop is CSARDYGTSVLSTDTQYF. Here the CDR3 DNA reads TGCAGTGCTAGAGATTACGGGACTAGCGTCCTTAGCACAGATACGCAGTATTTT.

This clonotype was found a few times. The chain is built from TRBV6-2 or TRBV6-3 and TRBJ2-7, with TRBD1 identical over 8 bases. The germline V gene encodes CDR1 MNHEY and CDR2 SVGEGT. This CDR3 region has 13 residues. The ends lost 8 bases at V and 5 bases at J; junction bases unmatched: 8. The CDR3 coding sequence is TGTGCCAGCCGCCAGGGGGCAGGGGACGAGCAGTACTTC. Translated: CASRQGAGDEQYF.

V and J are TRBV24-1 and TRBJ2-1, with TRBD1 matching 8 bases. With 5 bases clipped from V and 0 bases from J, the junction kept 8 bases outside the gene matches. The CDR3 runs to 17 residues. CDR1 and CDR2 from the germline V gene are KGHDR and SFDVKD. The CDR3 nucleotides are TGTGCCACCAGTGGGCTCAGGACAGGGAGCTCCTACAATGAGCAGTTCTTC. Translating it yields CATSGLRTGSSYNEQFF.

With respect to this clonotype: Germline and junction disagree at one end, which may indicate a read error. As DNA, the CDR3 is TGCCGTGCTAGAGTGGTAGCGGGGGCGTACACAGATACGCAGTATTTT. Its translation: CRARVVAGAYTDTQYF. The J gene is TRBJ2-3, the V gene TRBV20-1; TRBD2 matches at 9 bases. The CDR3 has 16 amino acids. The germline V gene has CDR1 DFQATT and CDR2 SNEGSKA (reference sequence).

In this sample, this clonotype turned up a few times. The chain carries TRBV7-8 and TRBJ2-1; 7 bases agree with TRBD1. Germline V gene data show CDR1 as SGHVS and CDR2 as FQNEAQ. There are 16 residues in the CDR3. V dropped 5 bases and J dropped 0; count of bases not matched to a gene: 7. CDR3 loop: CASSDKTGSSYNEQFF. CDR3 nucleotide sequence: TGTGCCAGCAGCGACAAGACAGGGAGCTCCTACAATGAGCAGTTCTTC.

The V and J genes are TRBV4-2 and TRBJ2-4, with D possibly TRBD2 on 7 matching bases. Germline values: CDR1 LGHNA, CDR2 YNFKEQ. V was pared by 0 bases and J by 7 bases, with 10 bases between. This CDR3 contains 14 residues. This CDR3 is CASSQDGGANIQYF. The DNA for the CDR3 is TGTGCCAGCAGCCAAGATGGGGGGGCGAACATTCAGTACTTC.

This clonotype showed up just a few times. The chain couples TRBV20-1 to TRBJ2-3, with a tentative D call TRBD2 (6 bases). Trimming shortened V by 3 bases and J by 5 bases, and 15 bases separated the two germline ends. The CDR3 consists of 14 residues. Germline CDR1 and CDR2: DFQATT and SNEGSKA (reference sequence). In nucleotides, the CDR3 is TGCAGTGCTAGTTTCGGGAGATCTGGAGATACGCAGTATTTT. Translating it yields CSASFGRSGDTQYF.

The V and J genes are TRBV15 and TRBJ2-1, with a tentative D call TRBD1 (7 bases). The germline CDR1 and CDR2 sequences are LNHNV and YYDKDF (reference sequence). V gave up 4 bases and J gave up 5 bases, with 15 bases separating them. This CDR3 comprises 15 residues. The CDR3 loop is CATSTPGGLHNEQFF. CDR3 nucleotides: TGTGCCACCAGCACCCCAGGGGGGCTACACAATGAGCAGTTCTTC.

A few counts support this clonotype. In DNA form, the CDR3 reads TGTGCCACCAGCAGAGATTTCGGACTAGCGGGAACCACCGGGGAGCTGTTTTTT. Amino acid sequence: CATSRDFGLAGTTGELFF. The chain links TRBV15 to TRBJ2-2; 12 positions match TRBD2. Germline lookup yields CDR1 LNHNV and CDR2 YYDKDF (reference sequence). V gave up 0 bases and J gave up 4 bases; unmatched junction bases: 6. The CDR3 is made up of 18 amino acids.

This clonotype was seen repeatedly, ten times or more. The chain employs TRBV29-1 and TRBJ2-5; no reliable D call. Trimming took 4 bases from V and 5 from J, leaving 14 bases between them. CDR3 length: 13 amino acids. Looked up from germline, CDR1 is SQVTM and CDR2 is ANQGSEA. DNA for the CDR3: TGCAGCGTTGGGGCCAGTATGTTCGAGACCCAGTACTTC. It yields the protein CSVGASMFETQYF.

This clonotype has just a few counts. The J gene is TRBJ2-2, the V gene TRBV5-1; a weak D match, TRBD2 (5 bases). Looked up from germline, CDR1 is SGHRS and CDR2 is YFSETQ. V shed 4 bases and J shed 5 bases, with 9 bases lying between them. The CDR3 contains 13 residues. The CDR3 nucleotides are TGCGCCAGCAGCGAGAGGGTTACCGGGGAGCTGTTTTTT. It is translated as CASSERVTGELFF. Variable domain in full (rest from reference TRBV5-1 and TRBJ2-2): KAGVTQTPRYLIKTRGQQVTLSCSPISGHRSVSWYQQTPGQGLQFLFEYFSETQRNKGNFPGRFSGRQFSNSRSEMNVSTLELGDSALYLCASSERVTGELFFGEGSRLTVL.

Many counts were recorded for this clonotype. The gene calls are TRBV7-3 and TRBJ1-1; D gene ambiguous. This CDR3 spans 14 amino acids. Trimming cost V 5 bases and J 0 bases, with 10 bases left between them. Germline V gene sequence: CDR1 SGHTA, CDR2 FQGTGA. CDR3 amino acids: CASSPGAMNTEAFF. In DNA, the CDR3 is TGTGCCAGCAGCCCAGGCGCTATGAACACTGAAGCTTTCTTT.

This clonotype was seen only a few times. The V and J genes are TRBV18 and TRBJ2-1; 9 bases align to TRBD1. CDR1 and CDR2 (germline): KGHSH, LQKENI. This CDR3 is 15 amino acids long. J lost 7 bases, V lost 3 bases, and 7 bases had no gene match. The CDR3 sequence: CASSPPGQGDNEQFF. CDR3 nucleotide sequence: TGTGCCAGCTCACCGCCGGGACAGGGTGATAATGAGCAGTTCTTC.

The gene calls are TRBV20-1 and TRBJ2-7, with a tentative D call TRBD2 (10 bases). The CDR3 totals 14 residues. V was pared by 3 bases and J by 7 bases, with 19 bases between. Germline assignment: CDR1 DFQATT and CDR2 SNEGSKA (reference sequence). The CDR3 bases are TGCAGTGCTAGTGTTACTAGCGGGACAGGGGAGCAGTACTTC. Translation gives CSASVTSGTGEQYF.

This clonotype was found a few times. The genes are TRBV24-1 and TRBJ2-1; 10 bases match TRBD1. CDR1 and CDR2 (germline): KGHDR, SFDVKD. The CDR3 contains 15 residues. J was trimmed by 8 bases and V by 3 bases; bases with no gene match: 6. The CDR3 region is CATSDLRTGGYEQFF. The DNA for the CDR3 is TGTGCCACCAGTGATCTAAGGACAGGGGGATATGAGCAGTTCTTC.

The CDR3 bases are TGCGCCAGCAGCCTGGACGGAGACCCCGGAGAGACCCAGTACTTC. Amino acids: CASSLDGDPGETQYF. J is TRBJ2-5 and V is TRBV5-1; D remains unclear. V lost 4 bases and J lost 4, with 17 bases in between. The CDR3 runs 15 residues. Per germline, CDR1 SGHRS and CDR2 YFSETQ.